These 12 T cell receptor beta chains originate from one sample sequenced in a study of T cells in localized non-small cell lung cancer. Measured with immunoSEQ multiplex PCR; TCRdb has only the in-frame clones, and not every one. The table records roughly 28,000 clones, about 91% of them present only once. Sequenced here: peripheral blood, sampled before any cancer treatment. All receptors come from a male donor older than 55 with stage I lung adenocarcinoma.

The chain recombines TRBV6-5 with TRBJ2-7, with a weak D call TRBD1 (6 bases). The CDR3 covers 14 residues. CDR1 and CDR2 (germline): MNHEY, SVGAGI. V lost 0 bases and J lost 3, with 9 bases in between. CDR3 nucleotides: TGTGCCAGCAGTTACTCTTTGGACAGCTACGAGCAGTACTTC. Translating it yields CASSYSLDSYEQYF.

The rearrangement links TRBV9 to TRBJ2-5; D might be TRBD1 (5 bases). In germline, CDR1 is SGDLS, CDR2 YYNGEE. V gave up 4 bases and J gave up 5 bases, with 18 bases separating them. This CDR3 region has 15 residues. The CDR3 bases are TGTGCCAGCAGCATTCAGGGTTATTCGTCGGAGACCCAGTACTTC. Protein: CASSIQGYSSETQYF.

The gene calls are TRBV9 and TRBJ2-2, with a weak D call TRBD1 (6 bases). The CDR3 totals 13 residues. Germline CDR1 is SGDLS and CDR2 is YYNGEE. Trimming removed 4 bases from V and 8 bases from J, with 12 bases in between. The CDR3 reads CASSTRQDGELFF. The CDR3 DNA reads as TGTGCCAGCAGCACCCGACAGGATGGGGAGCTGTTTTTT.

The V and J genes are TRBV19 and TRBJ2-5; no reliable D call. V lost 7 bases and J lost 5, with 8 bases in between. Per germline, CDR1 LNHDA and CDR2 SQIVND (reference sequence). The CDR3 is 11 residues long. Here the CDR3 DNA reads TGTGCCAGTACCAATCGGGAGACCCAGTACTTC. This codes for CASTNRETQYF.

The rearrangement joins TRBV5-6 to TRBJ2-1; D possibly corresponds to TRBD1 (6 bases). V lost 1 base and J lost 5, with 13 bases in between. The CDR3 contains 15 residues. The germline gives CDR1 SGHDT, CDR2 YYEEEE. CDR3 sequence (DNA): TGTGCCAGCAGCTTGTCCGCAGGGGCTAACAATGAGCAGTTCTTC. This gives the protein CASSLSAGANNEQFF.

The chain couples TRBV27 to TRBJ1-1, with 7 positions matching TRBD1. Germline V gives CDR1 MNHEY, CDR2 SMNVEV (reference sequence). CDR3 size: 17 residues. V shed 1 base, J shed 0 bases, and the junction held 8 bases outside the gene matches. This CDR3 is CASSLYGQAYMNTEAFF. The CDR3 coding sequence is TGTGCCAGCAGTTTATATGGACAGGCGTATATGAACACTGAAGCTTTCTTT.

The genes are TRBV18 and TRBJ1-2; no definite D call. Germline CDR1 is KGHSH and CDR2 is LQKENI. V lost 6 bases, J lost 6 bases, and 11 bases lay in between. There are 12 residues in the CDR3. CDR3 in amino acids: CASSGRTDGYTF. The CDR3 DNA follows: TGTGCCAGCTCTGGGAGGACTGATGGCTACACCTTC.

V usage is TRBV25-1 and J usage is TRBJ1-4; D possibly corresponds to TRBD1 (6 bases). The CDR3 totals 15 residues. The germline V gene has CDR1 MGHDK and CDR2 SYGVNS. V was trimmed by 4 bases and J by 7 bases, leaving 16 bases between them. In DNA form, the CDR3 reads TGTGCCAGCAGTGCCCTAGGGGGTATGACTGAAAAACTGTTTTTT. Encoded protein: CASSALGGMTEKLFF.

The rearrangement joins TRBV5-4 to TRBJ2-3, with 9 bases identical to TRBD2. This CDR3 has 16 amino acids. After removal of 0 bases from V and 4 bases from J, the junction contained 6 bases not matched to a gene. Germline V lookup: CDR1 SGHNT, CDR2 YYREEE (reference sequence). The CDR3 protein is CASSLGSSGGSDTQYF. The CDR3 DNA is TGTGCCAGCAGCTTGGGATCCAGCGGGGGGTCAGATACGCAGTATTTT.

V and J are TRBV6-1 and TRBJ2-7; 11 nucleotides agree with TRBD2. V shed 4 bases and J 4 bases; nucleotides not matched to a gene: 6. CDR3 length equals 15 residues. CDR1 is MNHNS and CDR2 is SASEGT in the germline V gene. CDR3 nucleotide sequence: TGTGCCAGCAGTGCGCTTAGCGGGGGGGCATACGAGCAGTACTTC. It translates to CASSALSGGAYEQYF.

This chain joins TRBV30 and TRBJ1-5; TRBD1 aligns across 7 bases. Losses at the gene ends were 7 bases for V and 4 bases for J; bases not matched to a gene: 10. The CDR3 has 14 amino acids. Germline CDR1 is GTSNPN and CDR2 is SVGIG (reference sequence). The DNA of the CDR3 is TGTGCCTTTTCCACGGGACAGATAAATCAGCCCCAGCATTTT. Its protein product is CAFSTGQINQPQHF. The complete variable domain, with remaining parts taken from reference TRBV30 and TRBJ1-5, reads SQTIHQWPATLVQPVGSPLSLECTVEGTSNPNLYWYRQAAGRGLQLLFYSVGIGQISSEVPQNLSASRPQDRQFILSSKKLLLSDSGFYLCAFSTGQINQPQHFGDGTRLSIL.

This chain connects TRBV28 to TRBJ1-4, with 9 bases matching TRBD1. The ends lost 5 bases at V and 7 bases at J; junction bases unmatched: 11. CDR3 length equals 16 residues. In germline, CDR1 is MDHEN, CDR2 SYDVKM. CDR3 residues: CASSELPGQGVEKLFF. The CDR3 DNA sequence: TGTGCCAGCAGTGAGTTACCGGGACAGGGCGTTGAAAAACTGTTTTTT.